Each of the 32 T cell receptor beta chains below was sequenced from the same sample in a study of cytomegalovirus exposure and HLA in healthy donors. It was with 60 Vbeta and 13 Jbeta primers that the PCR ran. TCRdb's copy holds only in-frame clones and misses some; the assay was immunoSEQ multiplex PCR. Here the sample spans some 220,000 clones, 70% to 80% being singletons. Material: PBMCs. These receptor sequences come from a woman aged 60-75 years in good health and CMV-seropositive.

The CDR3 loop reads CASSRLAGQETQYF. The CDR3 nucleotides read TGCGCCAGCAGCAGACTAGCGGGCCAAGAGACCCAGTACTTC. V and J are TRBV5-1 and TRBJ2-5; TRBD2 matches at 10 bases. The CDR3 spans 14 residues. Per germline, CDR1 SGHRS and CDR2 YFSETQ. V gave up 4 bases and J gave up 1 base; unmatched junction bases: 1.

The rearrangement joins TRBV6-5 to TRBJ2-7, with unresolved D. The CDR3 is made up of 12 amino acids. Trimming took off 7 bases at V and 7 bases at J, with 14 bases between the two ends. CDR1 MNHEY and CDR2 SVGAGI come from the germline V gene. In DNA, the CDR3 is TGTGCCAGCACCACTATGACCGGGGAGCAGTACTTC. Residues: CASTTMTGEQYF.

This clone has a handful of counts. This chain connects TRBV7-9 to TRBJ1-2, with 8 bases aligning to TRBD1. Germline CDR1 is SEHNR and CDR2 is FQNEAQ (reference sequence). The J segment lost 7 bases and the V segment lost 2 bases, leaving 6 bases of the junction unmatched. CDR3 length: 14 residues. As DNA, the CDR3 is TGTGCCAGCAGCTTAAACAGGGGGATTGTTGGCTACACCTTC. Encoded protein: CASSLNRGIVGYTF.

The table lists this clone with a count of one. This chain connects TRBV7-9 to TRBJ1-5; no clear D gene. Germline CDR1 and CDR2: SEHNR and FQNEAQ (reference sequence). CDR3 length: 14 amino acids. V gave up 5 bases and J gave up 3 bases, with 11 bases separating them. The chain's CDR3 is CASSGGPSNQPQHF. The DNA of the CDR3 is TGTGCCAGCAGCGGAGGGCCGTCCAATCAGCCCCAGCATTTT.

The CDR3 DNA follows: TGCGCCAGCAGGGACAGGTTTCTTCCCGGGATGTATAATTCACCCCTCCACTTT. Its translation is CASRDRFLPGMYNSPLHF. This sequence joins TRBV5-1 and TRBJ1-6; 7 bases align to TRBD1. The junction had 15 bases not matched to a gene; V was cut back by 5 bases and J by 4 bases. CDR3 size: 18 residues. CDR1 and CDR2 from the germline V gene are SGHRS and YFSETQ.

V gene TRBV6-1 combines with J gene TRBJ2-7; D ambiguous. V shed 3 bases and J shed 3 bases, with 9 bases lying between them. The germline CDR1 and CDR2 sequences are MNHNS and SASEGT. This CDR3 region has 13 residues. The DNA for the CDR3 is TGTGCCAGCAGTGAGGCAGGATACTACGAGCAGTACTTC. It encodes CASSEAGYYEQYF.

The chain employs TRBV6-4 and TRBJ1-5, with a possible D match to TRBD1 (5 bases). The V and J ends lost 6 bases and 7 bases respectively, with 13 bases between them. Germline loops: CDR1 MRHNA, CDR2 SNTAGT. The CDR3 spans 13 residues. The CDR3 loop is CASRSRGRQPQHF. The CDR3 region has the DNA TGTGCCAGCAGGAGTAGGGGCCGACAGCCCCAGCATTTT.

This clone appeared once. The J gene is TRBJ2-3, the V gene TRBV5-5, with 10 bases identical to TRBD2. V lost 2 bases and J lost 5; bases outside the gene matches: 8. CDR1 and CDR2 (germline): SGHKS, YYEKEE (reference sequence). The length of the CDR3 is 16 residues. CDR3 loop: CASSFGASGGLDTQYF. CDR3 in DNA: TGTGCCAGCAGCTTCGGCGCTAGCGGGGGTTTAGATACGCAGTATTTT.

Only one count was recorded for this clone. The CDR3 protein is CASSVRGRDSPLHF. CDR3 DNA: TGTGCCAGCAGTGTGCGGGGCAGGGATTCACCCCTCCACTTT. The J gene is TRBJ1-6, the V gene TRBV2; perhaps TRBD1 as D (5 bases). The germline gives CDR1 SNHLY, CDR2 FYNNEI. Trimming cost V 4 bases and J 8 bases, with 12 bases left between them. The CDR3 totals 14 residues.

The chain links TRBV4-3 to TRBJ2-3; D remains ambiguous. Germline V gene data show CDR1 as LGHNA and CDR2 as YSLEER. The CDR3 is made up of 13 amino acids. V lost 4 bases to trimming and J lost 2 bases, with 7 bases between them. The CDR3 DNA sequence: TGCGCCAGCAGCCCCCCCCACACAGATACGCAGTATTTT. This encodes CASSPPHTDTQYF.

The J gene is TRBJ2-5, the V gene TRBV5-1; TRBD2 agrees at 10 bases. Germline assignment: CDR1 SGHRS and CDR2 YFSETQ. J was trimmed by 3 bases and V by 4 bases; bases with no gene match: 6. This CDR3 has 15 residues. The CDR3 nucleotides are TGCGCCAGCAGCCTTAGCGGGGGGCAAGAAGAGACCCAGTACTTC. This encodes CASSLSGGQEETQYF.

The chain recombines TRBV6-6 with TRBJ1-3; no reliable D call. V lost 2 bases and J 9 bases, leaving 17 bases between the germline ends. The CDR3 is 15 residues long. CDR1 and CDR2 from the germline V gene are MNHNY and SVGAGI (reference sequence). DNA for the CDR3: TGTGCCAGCAGTTACGGGCGGGAGTGGGGTAGCACCATATATTTT. This codes for CASSYGREWGSTIYF.

The gene calls are TRBV7-2 and TRBJ2-7; 13 bases match TRBD2. With V trimmed by 2 bases and J by 3 bases, 7 bases remained unmatched. Germline V lookup: CDR1 SGHTA, CDR2 FQGNSA. The CDR3 length is 17 residues. CDR3 DNA: TGTGCCAGCAGCTTACTAGGACTAGCGGGAGATAGCTACGAGCAGTACTTC. The encoded protein is CASSLLGLAGDSYEQYF.

V and J are TRBV10-3 and TRBJ2-1, with no clear D. Trimming removed 3 bases from V and 6 bases from J, with 15 bases in between. In germline, CDR1 is ENHRY, CDR2 SYGVKD. The CDR3 extends over 15 amino acids. The CDR3 coding sequence is TGTGCCATCAGTGACCCTCGTTCGGGTGGCAATGAGCAGTTCTTC. Encoded protein: CAISDPRSGGNEQFF.

This chain links TRBV18 with TRBJ2-7, with 7 bases that match TRBD1. The germline gives CDR1 KGHSH, CDR2 LQKENI. The CDR3 has 14 amino acids. V was clipped by 3 bases and J by 0 bases; unmatched bases: 2. The CDR3 DNA sequence: TGTGCCAGCTCACCTCGGGACAGCTCCTACGAGCAGTACTTC. Translation gives CASSPRDSSYEQYF.

About this clone itself: Germline and junction disagree at one end, which may indicate a read error. The sample holds other DNA sequences that translate to the same CDR3. The chain couples TRBV6-1 to TRBJ1-2, with D maybe TRBD1 (6 bases). This CDR3 is built from 14 residues. In germline, CDR1 is MNHNS, CDR2 SASEGT. The CDR3: CASSEGGRTGGYTF. CDR3 coding DNA: TGTGCCAGCAGTGAAGGGGGGCGCACGGGTGGCTACACCTTT.

This rearrangement joins TRBV18 to TRBJ2-6, with D perhaps matching TRBD2 (5 bases). The CDR3 sequence is 16 residues long. V lost 4 bases, J lost 2 bases, and 12 bases lay in between. CDR1 and CDR2 (germline): KGHSH, LQKENI. DNA of the CDR3: TGTGCCAGCTCACTCTCAGAGGGTACTGGGGCCAACGTCCTGACTTTC. It specifies CASSLSEGTGANVLTF.

This chain joins TRBV18 and TRBJ2-7; D perhaps matches TRBD2 (6 bases). Germline CDR1 and CDR2: KGHSH and LQKENI. Trimming took 2 bases from V and 0 from J, leaving 8 bases between them. This CDR3 contains 14 residues. CDR3 region: CASSPTGDSYEQYF. CDR3 coding DNA: TGTGCCAGCTCACCAACGGGGGACTCCTACGAGCAGTACTTC.

The chain carries TRBV19 and TRBJ2-7, with D maybe TRBD2 (6 bases). Trimming cost V 11 bases and J 4 bases, with 21 bases left between them. This CDR3 has 14 amino acids. CDR1 and CDR2 (germline): LNHDA, SQIVND (reference sequence). The CDR3 loop reads CASSPARENYEQYF. The DNA for the CDR3 is TGTGCCTCCTCCCCTGCGCGGGAAAATTACGAGCAGTACTTC.

The rearrangement uses TRBV7-2 and TRBJ2-1; 12 bases match TRBD2. In germline, CDR1 is SGHTA, CDR2 FQGNSA. The CDR3 runs 16 residues. J lost 8 bases, V lost 0 bases, and 5 bases had no gene match. CDR3 coding DNA: TGTGCCAGCAGCTTAGCGCAAGGACTAGCGGGGTATGAGCAGTTCTTC. This encodes CASSLAQGLAGYEQFF.

The rearrangement links TRBV18 to TRBJ2-1, with TRBD2 identical over 8 bases. CDR1 and CDR2 (germline): KGHSH, LQKENI. This CDR3 has 15 amino acids. After removal of 3 bases from V and 4 bases from J, the junction contained 5 bases not matched to a gene. The CDR3 loop reads CASSPGLGFYNEQFF. The DNA of the CDR3 is TGTGCCAGCTCACCGGGACTAGGGTTTTACAATGAGCAGTTCTTC. Complete variable domain (other parts from reference TRBV18 and TRBJ2-1): NAGVMQNPRHLVRRRGQEARLRCSPMKGHSHVYWYRQLPEEGLKFMVYLQKENIIDESGMPKERFSAEFPKEGPSILRIQQVVRGDSAAYFCASSPGLGFYNEQFFGPGTRLTVL.

V gene TRBV6-5 combines with J gene TRBJ2-4, with TRBD2 matching 9 bases. The CDR3 is 14 residues long. Looked up from germline, CDR1 is MNHEY and CDR2 is SVGAGI. V lost 11 bases to trimming and J lost 2 bases; unmatched junction nucleotides: 7. The CDR3 nucleotides read TGTGCCGCGGGGGGGAGGGGTCCCAAAAACATTCAGTACTTC. Its protein is CAAGGRGPKNIQYF.

The chain links TRBV9 to TRBJ2-1; 9 bases align to TRBD1. V dropped 3 bases and J dropped 4; count of bases not matched to a gene: 5. The CDR3 spans 15 residues. Germline CDR1 is SGDLS and CDR2 is YYNGEE. In DNA form, the CDR3 reads TGTGCCAGCAGCGCTGGGGACAGGGTTTACAATGAGCAGTTCTTC. This encodes CASSAGDRVYNEQFF.

V usage is TRBV6-6 and J usage is TRBJ2-7; 9 positions match TRBD1. CDR1 is MNHNY, CDR2 SVGAGI, per germline (reference sequence). This CDR3 spans 15 amino acids. The ends lost 7 bases at V and 1 base at J; junction bases unmatched: 8. The CDR3 region is CASTPGGTGSYEQYF. DNA for the CDR3: TGTGCCAGCACCCCCGGCGGGACAGGGTCCTACGAGCAGTACTTC.

V is TRBV5-4 and J is TRBJ1-6; TRBD1 matches at 7 bases. The ends lost 0 bases at V and 4 bases at J; junction bases unmatched: 4. This CDR3 is 16 amino acids long. CDR1 is SGHNT, CDR2 YYREEE, per germline (reference sequence). The CDR3 nucleotides read TGTGCCAGCAGCTTGGGACAGGGACAGTATAATTCACCCCTCCACTTT. Its translation: CASSLGQGQYNSPLHF.

The CDR3 protein is CASSNRDFKAFF. CDR3 DNA sequence: TGTGCCAGCAGCAACCGGGACTTCAAAGCTTTCTTT. This chain connects TRBV28 to TRBJ1-1; the D gene is possibly TRBD1 (5 bases). Germline CDR1 MDHEN, CDR2 SYDVKM. V lost 6 bases and J 9 bases, leaving 14 bases between the germline ends. The CDR3 has 12 residues.

The chain couples TRBV27 to TRBJ2-7, with D possibly being TRBD1 (6 bases). This CDR3 is 13 amino acids long. The germline CDR1 and CDR2 sequences are MNHEY and SMNVEV (reference sequence). Trimming took off 6 bases at V and 2 bases at J, with 11 bases between the two ends. The chain's CDR3 is CASSGQNTYEQYF. The CDR3 DNA is TGTGCCAGCAGCGGACAGAACACCTACGAGCAGTACTTC.

The chain joins TRBV5-1 to TRBJ2-1; TRBD1 agrees at 7 bases. Trimming removed 7 bases from V and 1 base from J; junction bases left unmatched: 11. CDR3 length: 16 residues. The germline V gene has CDR1 SGHRS and CDR2 YFSETQ. Here the CDR3 DNA reads TGCGCCAGCCGACGAACCGGGACAGCTTCCTACAATGAGCAGTTCTTC. Its protein is CASRRTGTASYNEQFF.

This chain links TRBV27 with TRBJ2-7; 9 nucleotides align to TRBD1. V shed 5 bases, J shed 5 bases, and the junction held 10 bases outside the gene matches. Germline CDR1 is MNHEY and CDR2 is SMNVEV (reference sequence). The CDR3 is 15 residues long. CDR3 nucleotide sequence: TGTGCCAGCAGTCCCTCCGGGACAGGGACCCACGAGCAGTACTTC. It translates to CASSPSGTGTHEQYF.

The chain couples TRBV6-5 to TRBJ2-7, with D perhaps matching TRBD2 (6 bases). The CDR3 runs 15 residues. Trimming pared 0 bases from V and 2 bases from J, leaving 11 bases between. Germline V lookup: CDR1 MNHEY, CDR2 SVGAGI. CDR3: CASSYSGLPAYEQYF. CDR3 DNA: TGTGCCAGCAGTTACTCGGGACTGCCTGCCTACGAGCAGTACTTC.

The chain carries TRBV7-2 and TRBJ1-2; 8 positions match TRBD1. CDR1 and CDR2 (germline): SGHTA, FQGNSA. The trim removed 1 base at V and 8 bases at J, leaving 12 bases unmatched. The CDR3 length is 16 residues. The chain's CDR3 is CASSLEGRQGPWGYTF. CDR3 coding DNA: TGTGCCAGCAGCTTAGAAGGCCGACAGGGGCCCTGGGGCTACACCTTC.

The chain couples TRBV19 to TRBJ2-7, with no clear D. Trimming took 2 bases from V and 3 from J, leaving 17 bases between them. The germline V gene encodes CDR1 LNHDA and CDR2 SQIVND (reference sequence). The CDR3 has 16 amino acids. The CDR3 loop is CASSITSGRFDYEQYF. The CDR3 DNA reads as TGTGCCAGTAGTATAACTTCCGGCAGGTTCGACTACGAGCAGTACTTC.